The 13 T cell receptor beta chains listed next were all sequenced from one sample in a study of T cells in Graves' hyperthyroidism and ophthalmopathy (dated by TCRdb to about 2019). Library preparation used multiplex PCR. For sequencing, an Illumina HiSeq 2000 was employed. The TCR beta CDR3 regions were amplified from the RNA transcripts. A first-round RT-PCR of the TCR CDR3 used the HTBI primer set with the Qiagen OneStep RT-PCR kit. In-frame beta chains were kept once TCRdb had trimmed the public reads at Q25 with fastp and called clones with MiXCR. For every CDR3 protein sequence, its rows merge into one entry that carries the most common genes and DNA. This sample holds 300,000 to 350,000 distinct CDR3 sequences; about 20% were observed only once. The ten largest clones add up to under 55% of the sample. The sample taken for sequencing was blood. The receptors come from a woman aged 45-65 years with Graves' hyperthyroidism.

This clonotype was detected only a few times. J is TRBJ2-5 and V is TRBV20-1; D call uncertain. Deletions cut 4 bases from V and 2 bases from J, with 8 bases between. The germline V gene encodes CDR1 DFQATT and CDR2 SNEGSKA (reference sequence). CDR3 length equals 12 residues. The CDR3 protein is CSATGPQETQYF. In DNA, the CDR3 is TGCAGTGCTACCGGTCCTCAAGAGACCCAGTACTTC.

This clonotype was seen at least ten times. The chain uses TRBV6-1 and TRBJ2-1; D not certain. The CDR3 totals 13 residues. V was pared by 0 bases and J by 8 bases, with 8 bases between. Germline V gene lookup returns CDR1 MNHNS and CDR2 SASEGT. The CDR3 spells CASSEALRYEQFF. CDR3 coding DNA: TGTGCCAGCAGTGAAGCGCTCAGGTATGAGCAGTTCTTC.

This clonotype was seen more than once but under ten times. The V call is TRBV3-1, the J call TRBJ2-5, with unresolved D. V was trimmed by 1 base and J by 5 bases, leaving 5 bases between them. Germline CDR1 and CDR2: LGHDT and YNNKEL (reference sequence). The CDR3 covers 12 residues. The CDR3 DNA follows: TGTGCCAGCAGCCAAGTGAGGGAGACCCAGTACTTC. It is translated as CASSQVRETQYF.

This clonotype was counted ten times or more. V and J are TRBV5-1 and TRBJ1-1, with TRBD1 identical over 8 bases. The CDR3 contains 15 residues. The V and J ends lost 4 bases and 4 bases, in that order; junction bases with no gene match: 9. Germline-derived CDR1 and CDR2 are SGHRS and YFSETQ. The DNA of the CDR3 is TGCGCCAGCAGCGCACTAACAGGGGGTGGCACTGAAGCTTTCTTT. The encoded protein is CASSALTGGGTEAFF. Full variable domain (rest looked up from reference TRBV5-1 and TRBJ1-1): KAGVTQTPRYLIKTRGQQVTLSCSPISGHRSVSWYQQTPGQGLQFLFEYFSETQRNKGNFPGRFSGRQFSNSRSEMNVSTLELGDSALYLCASSALTGGGTEAFFGQGTRLTVV.

This clonotype was observed a few times. The chain has TRBV3-1 and TRBJ2-7; TRBD1 matches at 7 bases. Germline V gives CDR1 LGHDT, CDR2 YNNKEL (reference sequence). V trimming: 0 bases; J trimming: 1 base; junction bases outside the gene matches: 9. The CDR3 is 17 residues long. The DNA for the CDR3 is TGTGCCAGCAGCCAAGATCTTACAGGGGATCGTTCCTACGAGCAGTACTTC. This translates into CASSQDLTGDRSYEQYF.

The chain is built from TRBV5-6 and TRBJ1-2; 7 nucleotides line up with TRBD1. Germline lookup yields CDR1 SGHDT and CDR2 YYEEEE. J was trimmed by 4 bases and V by 1 base; bases with no gene match: 7. The CDR3 consists of 15 residues. The CDR3 sequence is CASSLSGTAVYGYTF. DNA for the CDR3: TGTGCCAGCAGCTTGAGCGGGACAGCCGTCTATGGCTACACCTTC.

CDR3 sequence: CASSRTPVRGETQYF. In DNA form, the CDR3 reads TGTGCCAGCAGCAGAACCCCGGTTCGGGGGGAGACCCAGTACTTC. The V gene is TRBV7-2, the J gene TRBJ2-5, with TRBD2 as a possible D gene (6 bases). This CDR3 is built from 15 residues. The germline V and J ends were trimmed by 5 bases and 5 bases, with 18 bases remaining between them. Germline lookup yields CDR1 SGHTA and CDR2 FQGNSA.

J is TRBJ1-6 and V is TRBV7-9, with TRBD1 identical over 7 bases. Germline trimming cut 4 bases from V and 8 bases from J; bases unmatched to any gene: 5. Germline lookup yields CDR1 SEHNR and CDR2 FQNEAQ (reference sequence). This CDR3 is 14 amino acids long. CDR3 protein: CASSWPGQYSPLHF. The CDR3 region has the DNA TGTGCCAGCAGCTGGCCGGGACAGTATTCACCCCTCCACTTT.

In the case of this clonotype: With a much larger clone just one base away, this may be a read error. The chain carries TRBV5-1 and TRBJ1-1; 7 nucleotides agree with TRBD1. Germline lookup yields CDR1 SGHRS and CDR2 YFSETQ. This CDR3 is built from 14 residues. CDR3 coding DNA: TGCGCCAACAGCTTAACAAGTGACAGGGCCCCAGCTTTCTTT. It codes for CANSLTSDRAPAFF.

The chain employs TRBV6-1 and TRBJ2-5, with 9 bases identical to TRBD1. Trimming took 2 bases from V and 5 from J; bases not matched to a gene: 6. The CDR3 totals 15 residues. CDR1 is MNHNS and CDR2 is SASEGT in the germline V gene. CDR3 protein: CASSELWTGVETQYF. The DNA of the CDR3 is TGTGCCAGCAGTGAATTGTGGACAGGGGTCGAGACCCAGTACTTC.

This clonotype was counted only a few times. The chain is built from TRBV2 and TRBJ1-6; possibly TRBD1 for D (5 bases). Trimming removed 5 bases from V and 10 bases from J, with 18 bases in between. This CDR3 is built from 15 residues. Germline CDR1 SNHLY, CDR2 FYNNEI. CDR3 residues: CASSLGTFLNSPLHF. In DNA, the CDR3 is TGTGCCAGCAGTCTTGGGACCTTCCTGAACTCACCCCTCCACTTT.

This clonotype was counted a few times. The CDR3 DNA sequence: TGTGCCAGCAGGGCTTCGGGCGCGCTCTATGGCTACACCTTC. This codes for CASRASGALYGYTF. The gene calls are TRBV6-1 and TRBJ1-2; D not resolved. The CDR3 is 14 amino acids. Per germline, CDR1 MNHNS and CDR2 SASEGT. V was trimmed by 6 bases and J by 4 bases, leaving 15 bases between them.

This clonotype has only one observation. V usage is TRBV12-3 or TRBV12-4 and J usage is TRBJ1-2, with a tentative D call TRBD1 (5 bases). The CDR3 sequence is 15 residues long. Trimming left V 7 bases short and J 4 bases short, with 19 bases between. CDR3 bases: TGTGCCAGCACCCCTGCAGGACAACTTTTCTATGGCTACACCTTC. It codes for CASTPAGQLFYGYTF.